The 2 T cell receptor beta chains presented below share a single source sample, sequenced in a study of T cell repertoires in cytomegalovirus infection. Each CDR3 protein is one row after TCRdb ran MiXCR on the reads. The sample holds around 500,000 distinct CDR3 sequences, approximately 42% seen once. What these receptors recognize is not known. Sequenced here: cultured PBMCs, sampled from culture after CMV antigen stimulation. The receptors stem from a human donor in good health (CMV status not recorded). Some clones in this sample may be carry-over from other donors' samples.

This clonotype has a handful of counts. V and J are TRBV7-2 and TRBJ2-7; 8 nucleotides agree with TRBD1. The CDR3 totals 16 residues. J lost 4 bases, V lost 5 bases, and 13 bases had no gene match. Germline CDR1 SGHTA, CDR2 FQGNSA. CDR3 in amino acids: CASSILGAGGAYEQYF. CDR3 nucleotides: TGTGCCAGCAGCATACTCGGAGCAGGGGGCGCTTACGAGCAGTACTTC.

The chain carries TRBV12-3 or TRBV12-4 and TRBJ2-2; 9 nucleotides align to TRBD1. V shed 5 bases, J shed 7 bases, and the junction held 8 bases outside the gene matches. This CDR3 is 15 amino acids long. CDR3 sequence reads: CASSPGTGYLGELFF. The CDR3 bases are TGTGCCAGCAGTCCCGGGACAGGGTATCTCGGGGAGCTGTTTTTT.